This TCR beta chain was recovered during a study of cytomegalovirus exposure and HLA in healthy donors (TCRdb year 2017). As for the study more broadly: In an earlier analysis of some 610 of the donors, 250 to 350 Gb of sequence data and 117 million unique TCR beta sequences from approximately 180 million T cells were reported. HLA typing included class I and class II loci at four-digit resolution. An earlier analysis of several hundred of the donors used high-throughput TCR beta sequencing to judge whether each TCR beta V gene segment behaved as functional or pseudogenic. An early release covering some 640 HLA-typed donors comprised around 300 gigabases of sequencing data and 65 million to 100 million unique TCR sequences. The study combined high-throughput TCR immunosequencing, statistical association of individual TCRs with disease status, and machine learning to predict cytomegalovirus infection status. Rather than drawing on any new phenotypic data, the later analysis identified candidate immune exposures from TCR beta sequences and the way those sequences occurred across donors. The study profiled the T cell repertoires of approximately 700 subjects by immunosequencing and related them to cytomegalovirus serostatus. A separate validation cohort of about 110 different subjects was used in addition to the approximately 700-subject first cohort. Typing coverage differed by locus: A, B, C, DRB1 and DQB1 were typed in roughly 620-630 donors, DQA1 in about 500, DPA1 in 600 to 610, and DPB1 in 472. Every discovery cohort repertoire had been produced on one sequencing platform. In a later genetic analysis, genome-wide SNP genotypes for about three fifths of the roughly 670 donors were used, and that subset was treated as a discovery cohort. Among about 400 genotyped donors of the cohort, an average of approximately 240,000 unique TCR beta nucleotide sequences was sequenced per donor, of which roughly 17% were non-productive. Because of strong linkage in the cohort, 4 to 6 DR-DQ haplotypes were treated as single units for association and clustering. The genetic ancestry cluster associated with self-reported Caucasian donors included over 65% of the 398 genotyped donors. Donor age, sex, ethnicity and CMV serostatus were compiled together with the repertoire data. A later analysis re-examined previously published TCR beta repertoires from roughly 720 donors and added high-resolution HLA genotyping to investigate patterns of TCR occurrence. The study was designed to test whether signatures of past pathogen exposure could be identified by cataloging public T cell receptors. General findings and caveats noted by the study authors: Some IMGT-functional V segments, including TRBV6-2 and TRBV6-3, could not be told apart with the 87-base-pair reads, so those segments were excluded. Correlated functional status among segregating V segments might be attributable to linkage disequilibrium, but an unknown experimental factor could not be ruled out. Broadly in line with IMGT annotations, most TCR beta V segments showed up in productive rearrangements about 87% or about 30% of the time in an earlier analysis of several hundred of the donors. CMV serostatus was the only immune exposure information available for the cohort. Because some donors lacked HLA typing at each locus, the association tests relied only on the typed subset. While some public TCRs were present in many individuals, most TCR sequences turned up only very rarely across donors. In a later analysis, TCR association rates were found to vary across HLA loci, with the most associated TCRs seen for DRB1 alleles and the fewest for HLA-C alleles. In a later analysis, HLA-associated TCR beta chains showed more clonal expansion and lower generation probabilities than non-associated chains that were equally common. The authors suggested that the approach could potentially be generalized to other disease states and immunological phenotypes. An association between a missense DCLRE1C variant and V-gene and J-gene trimming of TCR beta chains was found in a later genetic analysis and replicated in an independent cohort. When HLA alleles, especially DR and DQ, strongly co-occurred, attributing TCR associations to individual alleles was difficult. Because counts were too low, fewer than 20 rarely observed V segments, including chromosome 9 orphons, were excluded from the earlier analysis of a few hundred of the donors. Sequencing depth was assumed to be roughly uniform across donors in the presence/absence analyses, though that assumption may not hold. A further reported finding was that TCR beta sequences accurately predicted the HLA-A and HLA-B alleles for most subjects in the first cohort. Specific HLA alleles were associated with 15,000 to 20,000 TCR beta sequences at a false discovery rate of 0.05 in a later analysis. In a later genetic analysis, fewer N-insertions in productive TCRs were reported among donors in an Asian-associated ancestry cluster than the 666-donor mean. The cohort was sequenced for TCR beta chains only, and without alpha or paired-chain data the features that could be detected were limited. A group of highly shared sequence variants was considered likely to be a technical artifact of the sequencing pipeline. The study listed 150 to 200 TCR beta chains as associated with cytomegalovirus. According to a later analysis, parvovirus B19, influenza, CMV and Epstein-Barr virus appeared linked to several top co-occurrence clusters. Most CMV-associated TCR beta chains appeared to be HLA-restricted in a later analysis, and the HLA associations seemed to be driven largely by CMV exposure. In vitro tests confirmed that three of the cytomegalovirus-associated TCR beta chains recognize cytomegalovirus antigens. The classifier was reported to diagnose cytomegalovirus status with high specificity and sensitivity in both the original and validation cohorts.

The cohort consisted of 670 or so healthy bone marrow donors. All cohort members were sampled while nominally healthy, although unrecorded immune exposures were likely present. The donor tested CMV seronegative, placing the donor among the 350 or so seronegative members of the cohort. A peripheral blood sample was collected from each donor, and TCR beta sequencing was performed on peripheral blood mononuclear cells. The Qiagen DNeasy Blood Extraction Kit was used to extract genomic DNA from the blood cell samples. The germline V gene encodes CDR1 SGHRS and CDR2 YFSETQ. The CDR3, from cysteine to phenylalanine, totals 14 residues. Just the 42-base CDR3 DNA is kept, in frame starting at base 1. V is shortened by 0 bases, J by 0 bases, and the region joining them spans 7 bases. The protocol used for the library was the immunoSEQ multiplex PCR assay. For the multiplex PCR, a mixture combining 60 forward primers for TCR Vbeta segments and 13 reverse primers for TCR Jbeta segments was used. The CDR3 region of rearranged TCR beta genes was amplified from genomic DNA by a multiplex PCR assay. The amplified TCR beta libraries were sequenced on the Illumina HiSeq System as 87-base-pair reads. The paper's processing steps were these. A later analysis tallied 75 million to 95 million unique TCR beta chains across the 650 to 750 repertoires, and about 12 million of those chains were shared by two or more donors. Raw reads were error-corrected and collapsed into unique sequences by a nearest-neighbor algorithm in which closely related sequences were merged to remove PCR and sequencing errors. Alignment of CDR3 sequences to IMGT reference sequences was used to assign V, D and J gene segments. Each retained sequence needed at least a six-nucleotide match to both a V gene segment and a J gene segment. A rearrangement was called productive if the CDR3 had no stop codons and remained in frame with V and J, and every other rearrangement was called non-productive. CDR3 was defined according to IMGT convention as the region running from the second conserved V-encoded cysteine to the conserved J-encoded phenylalanine. In an earlier analysis of just under 600 of the donors, sequences lacking an unambiguous match to a single V gene segment were excluded. In an earlier analysis of around 590 of the donors, a V segment was called functional when productive rearrangements were above 56.7%, and segregating when the standard deviation between donors exceeded 5%. A statistical classification framework was built for diagnosing cytomegalovirus status from the catalog of TCR beta chain sequences. In a later analysis, V and J genes were assigned by comparing TCR nucleotide sequences against IMGT/GENE-DB human TR gene sequences. A later analysis assigned CDR3 sequences and most-parsimonious VDJ recombination scenarios with the TCRdist pipeline. In a later analysis, every TCR beta chain was defined by the combination of its CDR3 amino acid sequence and its V-gene family, and reads without a unique V-gene family were dropped. As a way to deal with suspected cross-contamination and a sequencing artifact, a later analysis dropped roughly 620 nucleotide sequences that were highly shared and had low generation probability. In a later analysis, a clonal expansion index for each public chain was calculated from normalized within-repertoire ranks of inferred template counts. A later analysis computed generation probabilities with a VDJ recombination model fitted to out-of-frame rearrangements, and checked the results against IGoR. In a later analysis, TCR-TCR, TCR-HLA and TCR-CMV co-occurrence was scored with hypergeometric tests, and a repertoire-size bias correction was applied to TCR pairs. False discovery rates were estimated in a later analysis by permuting HLA or CMV assignments 20 times. In a later analysis, co-occurring TCRs were grouped using DBSCAN, and TCRdist sequence similarity was added for clustering within HLA-allele-positive subsets. Co-occurrence clustering excluded repertoires with fewer than 30,000 or more than 120,000 public chains, plus five with anomalous nucleotide sharing. TCRdb re-hosts the immuneACCESS table, in-frame sequences only. Its copies lack some clones; in the studies checked, an unresolved V gene accounts for under half of them, and the cause for the rest is not known. V and J calls and clone size are given by that table; D and trimming were obtained from the DNA. Present in this sample are around 210,000 clones, roughly 85% of which were seen just once. Of the sample, 0.2% to 0.25% falls within the top ten clones.

Comment on this clone: The target of this receptor is not known. Per-base qualities were not stored, and no clone one base away is much larger.

The sequence is built from TRBV5-1 and TRBJ2-7, with no confident D gene call. Sequencing used PBMCs. The TCR sequence derives from a girl aged 2-9 years in good health and CMV-seronegative. At the DNA level, the sequence is TGCGCCAGCAGCTTGGTCGGTCCCTCCTACGAGCAGTACTTC. Translated, this gives CASSLVGPSYEQYF.